A single TCR beta chain is shown here with its context. The antigen is undetermined. Stored at -80 C, 2 million PBMCs were the source of the unsorted libraries. CDR3 length: 13 residues. V dropped 2 bases and J dropped 7 bases, with 11 bases sitting between them. The V gene's germline CDR1 is ENHRY and CDR2 SYGVKD. The data are from a study of neurological immune-mediated disorders. TCRdb passed the 5' RACE reads through MiXCR, listing each CDR3 protein once. The sample lists 60,000 to 85,000 distinct CDR3 sequences; about 5.5% were seen once. Study-wide points: The greatest degree of TCR clonal expansion was observed in HTLV-1-associated myelopathy, with the lowest in multiple sclerosis, below that of healthy controls.

The chain has TRBV10-3 and TRBJ2-5, with a weak D call TRBD1 (6 bases). The TCR comes from a woman in her 30s with multiple sclerosis. The sample comprised PBMCs. The CDR3 DNA follows: TGTGCCATCAGTGAGCGAGAAGGGGGGACCCAGTACTTC. As protein: CAISEREGGTQYF.